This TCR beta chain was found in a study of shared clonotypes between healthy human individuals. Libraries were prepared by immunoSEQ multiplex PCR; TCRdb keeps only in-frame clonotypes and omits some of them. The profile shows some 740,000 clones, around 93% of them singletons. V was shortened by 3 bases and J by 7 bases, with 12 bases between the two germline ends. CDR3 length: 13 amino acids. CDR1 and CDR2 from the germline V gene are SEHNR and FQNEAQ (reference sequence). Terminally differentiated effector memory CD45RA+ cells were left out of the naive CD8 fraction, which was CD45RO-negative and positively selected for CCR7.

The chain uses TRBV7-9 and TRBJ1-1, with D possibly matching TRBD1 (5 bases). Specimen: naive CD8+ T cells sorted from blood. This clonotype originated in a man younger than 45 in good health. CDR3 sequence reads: CASSLADSGEAFF. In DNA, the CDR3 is TGTGCCAGCAGCTTGGCAGACAGTGGTGAAGCTTTCTTT.